These 32 T cell receptor beta chains came from one sample sequenced in a study of T cells in Graves' hyperthyroidism and ophthalmopathy. RNA transcripts gave rise to amplified TCR beta CDR3 regions. HTBI primers drove first-round RT-PCR of the TCR CDR3. TCRdb itself ran the multiplex PCR reads through MiXCR, one entry per CDR3 protein. The profile shows under 300,000 distinct CDR3 sequences, about 15% of them singletons. Specimen: blood. The receptors were gathered from a woman aged 50 to 60 with Graves' hyperthyroidism that later progressed to Graves' ophthalmopathy.

This clonotype turned up a few times. CDR3 sequence: CASSLGTALYEQYF. DNA of the CDR3: TGTGCCAGCAGCCTCGGGACAGCCCTCTACGAGCAGTACTTC. V is TRBV6-1 and J is TRBJ2-7; 7 nucleotides agree with TRBD1. The ends lost 6 bases at V and 3 bases at J; junction bases unmatched: 8. Germline V lookup: CDR1 MNHNS, CDR2 SASEGT. The CDR3 loop spans 14 amino acids.

In its sample, this clonotype was seen many times. The chain couples TRBV20-1 to TRBJ2-7; D not certain. V lost 3 bases and J 2 bases, leaving 17 bases between the germline ends. The germline V gene encodes CDR1 DFQATT and CDR2 SNEGSKA (reference sequence). The CDR3 length is 15 residues. The CDR3 DNA is TGCAGTGCTAGTGCCCTCCGGACGGGCCCCTACGAGCAGTACTTC. This encodes CSASALRTGPYEQYF.

This clonotype was counted at least ten times. The J gene is TRBJ2-1, the V gene TRBV11-2; D ambiguous. From germline, CDR1 is SGHAT and CDR2 FQNNGV. There are 14 residues in the CDR3. V lost 3 bases to trimming and J lost 9 bases, with 15 bases between them. CDR3 in DNA: TGTGCCAGCAGCTTCATGGGCAGGTCCAGTGAGCAGTTCTTC. This sequence encodes CASSFMGRSSEQFF.

This clonotype appeared many times. The CDR3 bases are TGTGCCAGCAGTACCCTGTATACACCGGATGAGCAGTTCTTC. Translated: CASSTLYTPDEQFF. The V and J genes are TRBV6-1 and TRBJ2-1, with D unresolved. V lost 5 bases to trimming and J lost 8 bases, with 16 bases between them. There are 14 residues in the CDR3. Per the germline V gene, CDR1 is MNHNS and CDR2 is SASEGT.

The V gene is TRBV6-2 or TRBV6-3, the J gene TRBJ1-1, with 7 bases fitting TRBD1. CDR3 length: 15 amino acids. Germline CDR1 is MNHEY and CDR2 is SVGEGT. V lost 6 bases to trimming and J lost 0 bases; unmatched junction nucleotides: 7. For the CDR3, the DNA is TGTGCCAGCAGCCCACACAGGGGCATGAACACTGAAGCTTTCTTT. This codes for CASSPHRGMNTEAFF.

This clonotype showed up many times. The chain joins TRBV10-3 to TRBJ2-6; TRBD1 agrees at 8 bases. Germline V lookup: CDR1 ENHRY, CDR2 SYGVKD. This CDR3 comprises 14 residues. The V gene end was trimmed by 6 bases and the J gene end by 4 bases; junction bases not matched to a gene: 2. The CDR3 reads CAISRGPGANVLTF. CDR3 bases: TGTGCCATCAGCAGGGGGCCGGGGGCCAACGTCCTGACTTTC.

This clonotype occurred many times. The genes are TRBV2 and TRBJ1-1; 11 bases agree with TRBD1. The germline gives CDR1 SNHLY, CDR2 FYNNEI. V lost 5 bases, J lost 6 bases, and 8 bases stayed unmatched. This CDR3 has 15 amino acids. For the CDR3, the DNA is TGTGCCAGCAGTTCCCAGGGACAGGGGGGGTCTGAAGCTTTCTTT. Translated: CASSSQGQGGSEAFF.

This clonotype has a count of ten or more. The chain is built from TRBV11-2 and TRBJ2-1; 11 nucleotides agree with TRBD2. The CDR3 has 15 residues. Losses at the gene ends were 3 bases for V and 5 bases for J; bases not matched to a gene: 3. The germline gives CDR1 SGHAT, CDR2 FQNNGV. The CDR3 loop reads CASSFLAGGHNEQFF. CDR3 DNA: TGTGCCAGCAGCTTCCTAGCGGGAGGACACAATGAGCAGTTCTTC. The whole variable domain, remainder taken from reference TRBV11-2 and TRBJ2-1, is EAGVAQSPRYKIIEKRQSVAFWCNPISGHATLYWYQQILGQGPKLLIQFQNNGVVDDSQLPKDRFSAERLKGVDSTLKIQPAKLEDSAVYLCASSFLAGGHNEQFFGPGTRLTVL.

This clonotype was counted between two and nine times. The rearrangement uses TRBV5-1 and TRBJ1-1, with D uncertain. V was shortened by 4 bases and J by 4 bases, with 8 bases between the two germline ends. CDR1 is SGHRS, CDR2 YFSETQ, per germline. The CDR3 covers 12 residues. CDR3 sequence: CASSPQGTEAFF. The CDR3 DNA follows: TGCGCCAGCAGCCCCCAAGGCACTGAAGCTTTCTTT.

This clonotype was detected only a few times. This chain uses TRBV6-2 or TRBV6-3 with TRBJ1-1, with TRBD1 as a possible D gene (6 bases). The CDR3 consists of 21 residues. From germline, CDR1 is MNHEY and CDR2 SVGEGT. Trimming took 0 bases from V and 3 from J, leaving 29 bases between them. The CDR3 region has the DNA TGTGCCAGCAGTTACTCCTTTGGCGGGGGGCGACGGGGCTTGAAGGACACTGAAGCTTTCTTT. As protein: CASSYSFGGGRRGLKDTEAFF.

In this sample, this clonotype turned up once. The chain is built from TRBV4-1 and TRBJ1-3, with D unclear. The V end lost 2 bases, the J end lost 3 bases, and 11 bases lay between the germline ends. The germline CDR1 and CDR2 sequences are MGHRA and YSYEKL. The CDR3 runs to 15 residues. The DNA of the CDR3 is TGCGCCAGCAGCCAACCTCGTGGAAGTGGAAACACCATATATTTT. This gives the protein CASSQPRGSGNTIYF.

This sequence joins TRBV19 and TRBJ1-1; D is perhaps TRBD1 (5 bases). Germline values: CDR1 LNHDA, CDR2 SQIVND (reference sequence). The CDR3 loop spans 15 amino acids. Between the trimmed V and J ends, which lost 2 bases and 4 bases, there was a span of 14 bases. The DNA of the CDR3 is TGTGCCAGTAGTATAATGGGGGAAGGGGCCACTGAAGCTTTCTTT. This gives the protein CASSIMGEGATEAFF.

This clonotype was seen many times. The genes are TRBV28 and TRBJ1-5, with D unresolved. The germline V gene encodes CDR1 MDHEN and CDR2 SYDVKM. The V end lost 2 bases, the J end lost 5 bases, and 4 bases lay between the germline ends. The CDR3 length is 12 residues. The CDR3 spells CASSLRHQPQHF. Written as DNA, the CDR3 is TGTGCCAGCAGTTTACGACATCAGCCCCAGCATTTT. Full variable domain (outside the CDR3, taken from reference TRBV28 and TRBJ1-5): DVKVTQSSRYLVKRTGEKVFLECVQDMDHENMFWYRQDPGLGLRLIYFSYDVKMKEKGDIPEGYSVSREKKERFSLILESASTNQTSMYLCASSLRHQPQHFGDGTRLSIL.

The rearrangement joins TRBV10-3 to TRBJ1-4; D is unresolved. Germline V CDR1 and CDR2: ENHRY, SYGVKD. The CDR3 extends over 14 amino acids. V was clipped by 6 bases and J by 0 bases, with 8 bases between them. For the CDR3, the DNA is TGTGCCATCAGCGGCCGTGCAACTAATGAAAAACTGTTTTTT. This sequence encodes CAISGRATNEKLFF.

This clonotype was counted many times. The genes are TRBV28 and TRBJ1-1; tentative D call: TRBD1 (5 bases). Between the trimmed V and J ends, which lost 2 bases and 4 bases, there was a span of 8 bases. The length of the CDR3 is 13 residues. Germline V gives CDR1 MDHEN, CDR2 SYDVKM. CDR3 in DNA: TGTGCCAGCAGTTTAAGGGGCTTCACTGAAGCTTTCTTT. Its protein product is CASSLRGFTEAFF.

This clonotype came up a few times. V usage is TRBV9 and J usage is TRBJ2-1, with 10 positions matching TRBD2. Trimming cost V 2 bases and J 9 bases; bases outside gene matches: 5. Germline CDR1 and CDR2: SGDLS and YYNGEE. The CDR3 spans 14 residues. This CDR3 is CASSVIASGSEQFF. The CDR3 DNA is TGTGCCAGCAGCGTTATCGCTAGCGGGAGTGAGCAGTTCTTC.

This clonotype showed up many times. The genes are TRBV28 and TRBJ2-7; D not resolved. The CDR3 spans 13 residues. Germline values: CDR1 MDHEN, CDR2 SYDVKM. V lost 6 bases, J lost 2 bases, and 11 bases lay in between. CDR3 DNA: TGTGCCAGCAGAAAAACTGTAACCTACGAGCAGTACTTC. This encodes CASRKTVTYEQYF.

This clonotype was detected ten times or more. The CDR3 protein is CASSPPVNTEAFF. The CDR3, as DNA: TGTGCCAGCTCACCACCGGTGAACACTGAAGCTTTCTTT. V gene TRBV18 combines with J gene TRBJ1-1; D is undetermined. This CDR3 comprises 13 residues. Germline V gene sequence: CDR1 KGHSH, CDR2 LQKENI. V was shortened by 0 bases and J by 0 bases, with 2 bases between the two germline ends.

The rearrangement uses TRBV2 and TRBJ2-5; D may match TRBD1 or TRBD2 (5 bases each). V shed 0 bases and J shed 7 bases, with 9 bases lying between them. This CDR3 has 13 residues. Per the germline V gene, CDR1 is SNHLY and CDR2 is FYNNEI. CDR3 residues: CASSEAQGVTQYF. Written as DNA, the CDR3 is TGTGCCAGCAGTGAAGCTCAGGGAGTGACCCAGTACTTC.

The V and J genes are TRBV6-1 and TRBJ2-1, with D possibly TRBD2 on 6 matching bases. V lost 4 bases to trimming and J lost 4 bases, with 11 bases between them. Germline CDR1 and CDR2: MNHNS and SASEGT. This CDR3 has 14 residues. CDR3 region: CASSAGLAYNEQFF. The CDR3 DNA is TGTGCCAGCAGTGCGGGACTTGCGTACAATGAGCAGTTCTTC.

This clonotype has a count of ten or more. The gene calls are TRBV5-1 and TRBJ1-1, with D possibly TRBD1 on 6 matching bases. V lost 5 bases to trimming and J lost 5 bases, with 19 bases between them. This CDR3 is 15 amino acids long. The germline V gene has CDR1 SGHRS and CDR2 YFSETQ. This CDR3 is CASSIFPRGQTEAFF. The DNA for the CDR3 is TGCGCCAGCAGTATTTTCCCACGGGGGCAAACTGAAGCTTTCTTT.

Comment on this clonotype: A much larger clone sits a single nucleotide away, making a read error possible. The rearrangement joins TRBV30 to TRBJ1-1; D is unresolved. The CDR3 consists of 14 residues. The germline V and J ends were trimmed by 5 bases and 4 bases, with 17 bases remaining between them. Germline CDR1 GTSNPN, CDR2 SVGIG (reference sequence). The CDR3 reads CAWSHWAGSTEAFF. The CDR3 DNA reads as TGTGCCTGGTCTCACTGGGCTGGAAGCACTGAAGCTTTCTTT.

The table lists this clonotype with many counts. The rearrangement links TRBV5-1 to TRBJ2-2; D is unresolved. CDR3 length: 16 residues. Germline loops: CDR1 SGHRS, CDR2 YFSETQ. The V and J ends lost 2 bases and 1 base respectively, with 12 bases between them. CDR3: CASSLNWQENTGELFF. CDR3 coding DNA: TGCGCCAGCAGCTTAAACTGGCAGGAGAACACCGGGGAGCTGTTTTTT.

This clonotype occurred many times. The chain uses TRBV20-1 and TRBJ2-7, with unresolved D. The CDR3 is made up of 13 amino acids. CDR1 and CDR2 from the germline V gene are DFQATT and SNEGSKA (reference sequence). V shed 0 bases and J shed 3 bases, with 9 bases lying between them. Written as DNA, the CDR3 is TGCAGTGCTAGAGATGGGCTGGGCTACGAGCAGTACTTC. This codes for CSARDGLGYEQYF.

V gene TRBV28 combines with J gene TRBJ1-1; D ambiguous. This CDR3 is 13 amino acids long. Trimming cost V 4 bases and J 3 bases, with 9 bases left between them. Germline V gene data show CDR1 as MDHEN and CDR2 as SYDVKM. The CDR3 protein is CASSSGPYTEAFF. The DNA of the CDR3 is TGTGCCAGCAGTTCCGGACCCTACACTGAAGCTTTCTTT.

This clonotype was detected ten times or more. The chain employs TRBV6-5 and TRBJ1-2; weak D call: TRBD1 (5 bases). V lost 0 bases to trimming and J lost 7 bases, with 12 bases between them. Germline assignment: CDR1 MNHEY and CDR2 SVGAGI. This CDR3 has 14 amino acids. CDR3 DNA sequence: TGTGCCAGCAGTTACTCGAGGCAGGGCCTTGGCTACACCTTC. Its protein is CASSYSRQGLGYTF.

The chain combines TRBV20-1 with TRBJ1-2; 9 bases line up with TRBD1. J was trimmed by 7 bases and V by 0 bases; bases with no gene match: 9. The CDR3 spans 15 residues. Germline-derived CDR1 and CDR2 are DFQATT and SNEGSKA (reference sequence). The CDR3 nucleotides read TGCAGTGCTAGAGATCGAGCATGGACAGGGGCTGGCTACACCTTC. Its protein product is CSARDRAWTGAGYTF.

This clonotype was observed many times. The DNA for the CDR3 is TGCGCCAGCTCAACGCCGGGGTACTACGAGCAGTACTTC. Translated: CASSTPGYYEQYF. The rearrangement uses TRBV10-2 and TRBJ2-7, with a weak D call TRBD2 (5 bases). V lost 8 bases, J lost 3 bases, and 14 bases lay in between. From germline, CDR1 is WSHSY and CDR2 SAAADI. This CDR3 region has 13 residues.

This clonotype was observed many times. V usage is TRBV29-1 and J usage is TRBJ2-1, with TRBD2 matching 14 bases. There are 16 residues in the CDR3. From germline, CDR1 is SQVTM and CDR2 ANQGSEA. Unmatched junction bases numbered 12, after V lost 7 bases and J lost 7 bases. In nucleotides, the CDR3 is TGCAGCGGCCTGGGACTAGCGGGAGCATCGAGTAATGAGCAGTTCTTC. This gives the protein CSGLGLAGASSNEQFF.

On this clonotype: This sequence may be a read error, since a much larger clone differs from it by one base. The chain joins TRBV3-1 to TRBJ2-3, with TRBD2 matching 7 bases. Looked up from germline, CDR1 is LGHDT and CDR2 is YNNKEL (reference sequence). The CDR3 length is 12 residues. This CDR3 reads CAGSQGGTSEYF. In DNA form, the CDR3 reads TGTGCCGGCAGCCAAGGTGGTACTAGCGAGTATTTT.

The sample holds many counts of this clonotype. The chain couples TRBV20-1 to TRBJ2-7; 8 positions match TRBD2. The junction had 8 bases not matched to a gene; V was cut back by 0 bases and J by 4 bases. There are 15 residues in the CDR3. Germline V lookup: CDR1 DFQATT, CDR2 SNEGSKA (reference sequence). DNA for the CDR3: TGCAGTGCTAGAGATCTGGCGGGAGGTCCATACGAGCAGTACTTC. Its translation: CSARDLAGGPYEQYF.

The sample holds many counts of this clonotype. The genes are TRBV12-3 or TRBV12-4 and TRBJ2-7, with D uncertain. Trimming pared 6 bases from V and 5 bases from J, leaving 11 bases between. CDR3 length: 12 residues. Here the CDR3 DNA reads TGTGCCAGCAGCTTCAGGAAGGACGAGCAGTACTTC. This translates into CASSFRKDEQYF.